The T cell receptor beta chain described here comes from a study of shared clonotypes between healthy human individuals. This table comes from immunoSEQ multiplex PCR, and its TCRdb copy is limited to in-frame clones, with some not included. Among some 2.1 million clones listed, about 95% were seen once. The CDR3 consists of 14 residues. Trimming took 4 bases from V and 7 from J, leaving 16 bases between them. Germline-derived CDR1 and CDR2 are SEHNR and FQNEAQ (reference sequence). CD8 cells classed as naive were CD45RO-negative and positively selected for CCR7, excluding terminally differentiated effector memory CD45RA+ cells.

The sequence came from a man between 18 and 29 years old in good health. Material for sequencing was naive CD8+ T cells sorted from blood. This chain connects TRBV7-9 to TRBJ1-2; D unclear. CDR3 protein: CASSSSRLEPGYTF. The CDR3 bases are TGTGCCAGCAGCTCTAGTCGTCTAGAGCCTGGCTACACCTTC.